A single sample is the source of the 13 T cell receptor beta chains below, sequenced in a study of blood T cell repertoires in COVID-19. Produced via immunoSEQ multiplex PCR; TCRdb's table is partial and in-frame only. The sample shows approximately 72,000 clones, 80% to 85% of them seen only once. The sequencing input was peripheral blood. The receptors derive from a man in his fifties or sixties with active COVID-19.

The chain uses TRBV5-4 and TRBJ2-3; TRBD2 aligns across 13 bases. Germline CDR1 is SGHNT and CDR2 is YYREEE (reference sequence). This CDR3 is 16 amino acids long. V gave up 4 bases and J gave up 0 bases; unmatched junction bases: 2. The CDR3 reads CASSAGLAGSTDTQYF. The CDR3 nucleotides read TGTGCCAGCAGCGCGGGACTAGCGGGAAGCACAGATACGCAGTATTTT.

This chain connects TRBV30 to TRBJ2-1; D gene uncertain. This CDR3 is 12 amino acids long. Trimming shortened V by 2 bases and J by 3 bases, and 5 bases separated the two germline ends. In germline, CDR1 is GTSNPN, CDR2 SVGIG (reference sequence). CDR3 loop: CAWSRLYNEQFF. In DNA form, the CDR3 reads TGTGCCTGGAGTCGACTCTACAATGAGCAGTTCTTC.

The V call is TRBV7-2, the J call TRBJ2-7; D gene ambiguous. Germline-derived CDR1 and CDR2 are SGHTA and FQGNSA. This CDR3 contains 12 residues. Deletions cut 5 bases from V and 8 bases from J, with 13 bases between. The CDR3, as DNA: TGTGCCAGCAGCCTTAGTAAGATGCAGCAGTACTTC. Translated, it gives CASSLSKMQQYF.

The chain joins TRBV7-2 to TRBJ2-1; the D gene is possibly TRBD1 (5 bases). The CDR3 has 18 amino acids. V was clipped by 2 bases and J by 5 bases, with 22 bases between them. CDR1 is SGHTA and CDR2 is FQGNSA in the germline V gene. CDR3 region: CASSLTAAQAGSDNEQFF. CDR3 DNA: TGTGCCAGCAGCTTAACCGCAGCACAGGCAGGATCGGACAATGAGCAGTTCTTC.

This chain connects TRBV14 to TRBJ1-1; maybe TRBD1 (6 bases). With 2 bases removed from V and 2 bases from J, the gap between germline ends came to 24 bases. Germline V CDR1 and CDR2: SGHDN, FVKESK. This CDR3 has 19 amino acids. The CDR3 DNA reads as TGTGCCAGCAGCCAATCAATCCCACAGGGAAAAACGGAAAACACTGAAGCTTTCTTT. This encodes CASSQSIPQGKTENTEAFF.

The rearrangement uses TRBV2 and TRBJ1-2, with 9 nucleotides matching TRBD1. V was clipped by 1 base and J by 4 bases; unmatched bases: 1. Germline values: CDR1 SNHLY, CDR2 FYNNEI. This CDR3 comprises 14 residues. The CDR3 nucleotides read TGTGCCAGCAGTGAAGGACAGGGGGGCTATGGCTACACCTTC. Residues: CASSEGQGGYGYTF.

The chain is built from TRBV10-1 and TRBJ2-1; a weak D match, TRBD1 (5 bases). This CDR3 has 13 residues. V lost 4 bases, J lost 5 bases, and 9 bases lay in between. The germline V gene has CDR1 WNHNN and CDR2 SYGVQD (reference sequence). The CDR3 sequence: CASSVLRDNEQFF. The CDR3 DNA follows: TGCGCCAGCAGTGTCCTCAGGGACAATGAGCAGTTCTTC.

The genes are TRBV4-1 and TRBJ1-1; D not resolved. The CDR3 has 14 residues. Germline CDR1 and CDR2: MGHRA and YSYEKL. V lost 4 bases to trimming and J lost 1 base, with 10 bases between them. CDR3 DNA sequence: TGCGCCAGCAGCCTCTCCCGGTGGAACACTGAAGCTTTCTTT. Translating gives CASSLSRWNTEAFF.

J is TRBJ1-4 and V is TRBV3-1 (or the pseudogene TRBV3-2); D might be TRBD1 (5 bases). CDR1 and CDR2 from the germline V gene are LGHDT and YNNKEL (reference sequence). This CDR3 spans 14 amino acids. Trimming removed 0 bases from V and 8 bases from J, with 10 bases in between. CDR3 loop: CASSQEAGREKLFF. The CDR3 nucleotides are TGTGCCAGCAGCCAAGAGGCAGGGAGGGAAAAACTGTTTTTT.

The chain carries TRBV10-2 and TRBJ1-2; TRBD1 agrees at 7 bases. Germline V gene sequence: CDR1 WSHSY, CDR2 SAAADI. This CDR3 comprises 14 residues. The ends lost 6 bases at V and 3 bases at J; junction bases unmatched: 7. CDR3 sequence: CASSTGQLHYGYTF. As DNA, the CDR3 is TGCGCCAGCAGCACGGGACAGCTACACTATGGCTACACCTTC.

The rearrangement uses TRBV10-3 and TRBJ1-1; TRBD1 matches 12 bases. Trimming at V came to 6 bases and at J to 4 bases, leaving 9 bases not matched to a gene. The germline V gene encodes CDR1 ENHRY and CDR2 SYGVKD. The CDR3 has 16 residues. The chain's CDR3 is CAISQGQGAQATEAFF. The CDR3 DNA is TGTGCCATCAGCCAGGGACAGGGGGCGCAAGCCACTGAAGCTTTCTTT.

The chain carries TRBV29-1 and TRBJ1-1; D remains ambiguous. CDR1 is SQVTM, CDR2 ANQGSEA, per germline. The CDR3 runs to 12 residues. The V end was cut by 6 bases, the J end by 3 bases, with 11 bases between. The CDR3 region is CSVGGFYTEAFF. CDR3 nucleotides: TGCAGCGTCGGCGGGTTTTACACTGAAGCTTTCTTT. Looking up the rest from reference TRBV29-1 and TRBJ1-1 gives the full variable domain: SAVISQKPSRDICQRGTSLTIQCQVDSQVTMMFWYRQQPGQSLTLIATANQGSEATYESGFVIDKFPISRPNLTFSTLTVSNMSPEDSSIYLCSVGGFYTEAFFGQGTRLTVV.

The chain uses TRBV27 and TRBJ1-1; a weak D match, TRBD1 (5 bases). The CDR3 has 15 residues. The germline CDR1 and CDR2 sequences are MNHEY and SMNVEV (reference sequence). The V gene lost 6 bases and the J gene lost 10 bases, with 24 bases spanning the gap. CDR3 coding DNA: TGTGCCAGCAGCCCGAGGATAGGGGTCCCGGTCGGAGCTTTCTTT. Encoded protein: CASSPRIGVPVGAFF.